This passage covers 8 T cell receptor beta chains from one sample sequenced in a study of T-cell memory formation after mild COVID-19. TCRdb analysed the 5' RACE reads with MiXCR anew, one entry per CDR3 protein. The sample records around 530,000 distinct CDR3 sequences, roughly 20% being singletons. Sequencing was done on a sample of PBMCs or a T cell subset sorted from them (not recorded which). Receptors originate from an adult woman who had mild COVID-19 (a few samples of this study predate the infection). Cell type and time point are not known.

The chain employs TRBV5-5 and TRBJ1-2; D is uncertain. This CDR3 is built from 15 residues. Looked up from germline, CDR1 is SGHKS and CDR2 is YYEKEE (reference sequence). With 2 bases removed from V and 8 bases from J, the gap between germline ends came to 19 bases. CDR3 DNA: TGTGCCAGCAGCTTAGAGGACGGCCCAGGAGGAGGCTACACCTTC. It yields the protein CASSLEDGPGGGYTF.

This clonotype was seen only a few times. The J gene is TRBJ2-7, the V gene TRBV3-1; TRBD2 agrees at 10 bases. Germline assignment: CDR1 LGHDT and CDR2 YNNKEL (reference sequence). Trimming removed 3 bases from V and 3 bases from J; junction bases left unmatched: 8. This CDR3 is built from 16 residues. This CDR3 is CASSQGASGSFYEQYF. CDR3 nucleotides: TGTGCCAGCAGCCAGGGGGCTAGCGGGAGTTTCTACGAGCAGTACTTC.

The V call is TRBV4-1, the J call TRBJ2-7; D is uncertain. In germline, CDR1 is MGHRA, CDR2 YSYEKL. Trimming removed 0 bases from V and 0 bases from J, with 6 bases in between. CDR3 length equals 14 residues. DNA for the CDR3: TGCGCCAGCAGCCAAGAGGGCTTCTCCTACGAGCAGTACTTC. It yields the protein CASSQEGFSYEQYF.

There are a few counts of this clonotype. This chain connects TRBV7-8 to TRBJ1-3; the D is unclear. CDR1 and CDR2 from the germline V gene are SGHVS and FQNEAQ. V lost 0 bases to trimming and J lost 4 bases, with 13 bases between them. CDR3 length: 16 residues. The CDR3 DNA reads TGTGCCAGCAGCTTAGCATCAGTAATTGGGGGAAACACCATATATTTT. It codes for CASSLASVIGGNTIYF.

V gene TRBV4-3 combines with J gene TRBJ2-7, with a tentative D call TRBD1 (6 bases). CDR3 size: 13 residues. Trimming removed 4 bases at V and 5 bases at J, with 12 bases between. The V gene's germline CDR1 is LGHNA and CDR2 YSLEER. The CDR3 coding sequence is TGCGCCAGCAGCCGGAGAGGGGGAAACGAGCAGTACTTC. Translation gives CASSRRGGNEQYF.

J is TRBJ2-5 and V is TRBV12-3 or TRBV12-4; the D gene is possibly TRBD1 (5 bases). The V end was cut by 8 bases, the J end by 4 bases, with 14 bases between. The CDR3 has 13 amino acids. The CDR3, as DNA: TGTGCCAGCTGCAGGGCGATTTTAGAGACCCAGTACTTC. This codes for CASCRAILETQYF.

This clonotype came up a few times. The rearrangement joins TRBV5-1 to TRBJ2-7; 8 nucleotides agree with TRBD1. V dropped 4 bases and J dropped 5; count of bases not matched to a gene: 14. CDR1 is SGHRS and CDR2 is YFSETQ in the germline V gene. The CDR3 covers 16 residues. CDR3 nucleotides: TGCGCCAGCAGCCTTCCCCGGGGACAGGTCGGCCACGAGCAGTACTTC. Protein sequence: CASSLPRGQVGHEQYF. Filled out from reference TRBV5-1 and TRBJ2-7, the complete variable domain reads KAGVTQTPRYLIKTRGQQVTLSCSPISGHRSVSWYQQTPGQGLQFLFEYFSETQRNKGNFPGRFSGRQFSNSRSEMNVSTLELGDSALYLCASSLPRGQVGHEQYFGPGTRLTVT.

The gene calls are TRBV6-1 and TRBJ1-2, with D perhaps matching TRBD1 (5 bases). Germline assignment: CDR1 MNHNS and CDR2 SASEGT. V gave up 7 bases and J gave up 3 bases, with 9 bases separating them. CDR3 length: 12 residues. The DNA of the CDR3 is TGTGCCAGCACGGGACGGTACTATGGCTACACCTTC. It is translated as CASTGRYYGYTF.